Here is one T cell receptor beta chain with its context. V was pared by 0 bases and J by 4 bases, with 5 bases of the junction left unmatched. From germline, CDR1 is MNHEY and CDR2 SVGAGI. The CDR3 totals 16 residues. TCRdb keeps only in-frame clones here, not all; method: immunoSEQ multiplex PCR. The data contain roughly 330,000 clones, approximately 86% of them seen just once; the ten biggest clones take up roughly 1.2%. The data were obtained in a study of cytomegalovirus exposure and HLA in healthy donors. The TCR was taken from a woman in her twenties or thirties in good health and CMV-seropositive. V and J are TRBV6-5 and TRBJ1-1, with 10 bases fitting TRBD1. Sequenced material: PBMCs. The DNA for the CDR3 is TGTGCCAGCAGTTACTCGACAGGGGGCAGGGGCACTGAAGCTTTCTTT. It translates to CASSYSTGGRGTEAFF.